One sample yielded the 14 T cell receptor beta chains listed below, sequenced in a study of T cells in Graves' hyperthyroidism and ophthalmopathy. RNA transcripts provided the source from which TCR beta CDR3 regions were amplified. In the first-round RT-PCR of the TCR CDR3, the HTBI primer set was used. TCRdb fed the multiplex PCR reads into MiXCR, producing one record per CDR3 protein. Found here are fewer than 400,000 distinct CDR3 sequences, over 11% of them singletons; the top ten hold 25% to 30%. What was sequenced was blood. Receptors were obtained from a man aged 45-65 years with Graves' ophthalmopathy.

The chain uses TRBV29-1 and TRBJ1-2; D is possibly TRBD1 (5 bases). This CDR3 comprises 10 residues. Trimming took off 6 bases at V and 8 bases at J, with 10 bases between the two ends. CDR1 SQVTM and CDR2 ANQGSEA come from the germline V gene. The CDR3: CSVYQGGYTF. The CDR3 bases are TGCAGCGTGTACCAGGGCGGCTACACCTTC.

This clonotype was recorded at least ten times. The chain combines TRBV5-1 with TRBJ2-5, with TRBD2 matching 11 bases. With V trimmed by 2 bases and J by 6 bases, 15 bases remained unmatched. Germline CDR1 and CDR2: SGHRS and YFSETQ. The CDR3 is made up of 18 amino acids. In DNA form, the CDR3 reads TGCGCCAGCAGCTTCCGTGGGCCAACTAGCGGGAGAGGACAGACCCAGTACTTC. It codes for CASSFRGPTSGRGQTQYF.

This clonotype was observed a few times. The chain couples TRBV27 to TRBJ2-7; D possibly corresponds to TRBD1 (6 bases). Trimming pared 5 bases from V and 2 bases from J, leaving 19 bases between. The CDR3 is made up of 16 amino acids. CDR1 MNHEY and CDR2 SMNVEV come from the germline V gene (reference sequence). The CDR3 DNA reads TGTGCCAGCAGTACCCTTACTATAGACAGGCCCTACGAGCAGTACTTC. Translation: CASSTLTIDRPYEQYF.

This sequence joins TRBV19 and TRBJ1-1; D possibly corresponds to TRBD1 (6 bases). Trimming shortened V by 10 bases and J by 2 bases, and 11 bases separated the two germline ends. The CDR3 covers 12 residues. The germline V gene has CDR1 LNHDA and CDR2 SQIVND (reference sequence). This CDR3 is CATRGRNTEAFF. The CDR3 coding sequence is TGTGCCACCAGGGGCCGAAACACTGAAGCTTTCTTT.

The chain is built from TRBV19 and TRBJ2-7; no reliable D call. This CDR3 contains 14 residues. Germline CDR1 LNHDA, CDR2 SQIVND (reference sequence). V shed 1 base and J shed 6 bases, with 13 bases lying between them. The CDR3 is CASSIVEGASEQYF. The CDR3 DNA is TGTGCCAGTAGTATAGTTGAAGGAGCTAGCGAGCAGTACTTC.

This clonotype was recorded many times. The chain is built from TRBV15 and TRBJ2-3; 9 bases match TRBD2. The CDR3 spans 16 residues. With V trimmed by 3 bases and J by 3 bases, 7 bases remained unmatched. Germline lookup yields CDR1 LNHNV and CDR2 YYDKDF (reference sequence). CDR3 sequence: CATSSGLALGTDTQYF. DNA for the CDR3: TGTGCCACCAGCAGCGGACTAGCGTTGGGAACAGATACGCAGTATTTT.

This clonotype came up many times. The chain couples TRBV25-1 to TRBJ2-5; D may be TRBD2 (6 bases). V lost 7 bases and J lost 4, with 31 bases in between. There are 19 residues in the CDR3. Germline assignment: CDR1 MGHDK and CDR2 SYGVNS. The CDR3 DNA follows: TGTGCCAGCAAGAAGGGTGAAGGAGGAACGGGAGTAAAGGGAGAGACCCAGTACTTC. This gives the protein CASKKGEGGTGVKGETQYF.

This chain connects TRBV19 to TRBJ2-1; D remains unclear. Germline CDR1 and CDR2: LNHDA and SQIVND (reference sequence). The CDR3 extends over 12 amino acids. V was trimmed by 9 bases and J by 9 bases, leaving 15 bases between them. The CDR3 DNA follows: TGTGCCAGCTCCGTTGCAGGTCGTGAGCAGTTCTTC. This encodes CASSVAGREQFF.

This clonotype showed up just a few times. The chain couples TRBV10-1 to TRBJ2-4; a weak D match, TRBD2 (5 bases). Between the trimmed V and J ends, which lost 1 base and 7 bases, there was a span of 11 bases. The CDR3 has 14 amino acids. The V gene's germline CDR1 is WNHNN and CDR2 SYGVQD (reference sequence). The CDR3 protein is CASSELGSENIQYF. The CDR3 DNA is TGCGCCAGCAGTGAGTTGGGGAGTGAGAACATTCAGTACTTC.

This clonotype was detected many times. This rearrangement joins TRBV12-3 or TRBV12-4 to TRBJ2-1; 11 bases match TRBD2. This CDR3 spans 17 amino acids. J lost 0 bases, V lost 6 bases, and 7 bases had no gene match. The CDR3 loop reads CASSLTSGTYSYNEQFF. In DNA, the CDR3 is TGTGCCAGCAGCCTGACTAGCGGGACGTACTCCTACAATGAGCAGTTCTTC.

V is TRBV30 and J is TRBJ2-4, with a tentative D call TRBD2 (6 bases). The CDR3 runs to 15 residues. The germline CDR1 and CDR2 sequences are GTSNPN and SVGIG (reference sequence). The V and J ends lost 4 bases and 0 bases respectively, with 13 bases between them. DNA for the CDR3: TGTGCCTGGACCCGGGACTCCTTAGCCAAAAACATTCAGTACTTC. Translated, it gives CAWTRDSLAKNIQYF.

In this sample, this clonotype turned up many times. The V and J genes are TRBV12-3 or TRBV12-4 and TRBJ2-5; D gene ambiguous. The V and J ends lost 2 bases and 7 bases respectively, with 11 bases between them. This CDR3 has 13 amino acids. Here the CDR3 DNA reads TGTGCCAGCAGTTTAAGGACCCCTCCGACCCAGTACTTC. This sequence encodes CASSLRTPPTQYF.

This clonotype showed up many times. The chain recombines TRBV20-1 with TRBJ2-3; D is ambiguous. Germline CDR1 and CDR2: DFQATT and SNEGSKA (reference sequence). CDR3 length: 15 residues. The ends were cut back, 5 bases at V and 1 base at J, with 16 bases in the middle. The CDR3 spells CSALSTEWGTDTQYF. The DNA of the CDR3 is TGCAGTGCTCTCTCTACGGAGTGGGGCACAGATACGCAGTATTTT.

This clonotype was found many times. The CDR3 protein is CASSESANTEAFF. In nucleotides, the CDR3 is TGTGCCAGCTCGGAGTCAGCGAACACTGAAGCTTTCTTT. The rearrangement joins TRBV6-1 to TRBJ1-1; D gene ambiguous. V dropped 8 bases and J dropped 1 base, with 11 bases sitting between them. The CDR3 loop spans 13 amino acids. Germline V gene data show CDR1 as MNHNS and CDR2 as SASEGT.